This T cell receptor (beta chain) was identified during a study of cytomegalovirus exposure and HLA in healthy donors. Study in general: Sequencing of about 179 million T cells in an earlier analysis found 90 million to 120 million unique TCR beta sequences.

The germline V gene has CDR1 MDHEN and CDR2 SYDVKM. With 1 base clipped from V and 3 bases from J, the junction kept 4 bases outside the gene matches. The CDR3 spans 16 residues. This clone was seen only once. Antigen unknown. Findings and limits, study-wide: Analysis performed later showed TCR beta chains linked to HLA being more clonally expanded than equally common others.

60 Vbeta and 13 Jbeta primers were used in PCR. Here immunoSEQ multiplex PCR was the method, and the copy in TCRdb shows in-frame clones only, minus some. The profile shows some 100,000 clones, approximately 84% of them singletons. Sequencing used PBMCs. The TCR was taken from a man aged 18 to 35 in good health and CMV-seronegative. The chain joins TRBV28 to TRBJ2-1; TRBD1 matches 9 bases. CDR3 residues: CASSLYGTGFYNEQFF. The CDR3 bases are TGTGCCAGCAGTTTATATGGGACAGGGTTCTACAATGAGCAGTTCTTC. Supplemented by reference TRBV28 and TRBJ2-1, the full variable domain reads DVKVTQSSRYLVKRTGEKVFLECVQDMDHENMFWYRQDPGLGLRLIYFSYDVKMKEKGDIPEGYSVSREKKERFSLILESASTNQTSMYLCASSLYGTGFYNEQFFGPGTRLTVL.